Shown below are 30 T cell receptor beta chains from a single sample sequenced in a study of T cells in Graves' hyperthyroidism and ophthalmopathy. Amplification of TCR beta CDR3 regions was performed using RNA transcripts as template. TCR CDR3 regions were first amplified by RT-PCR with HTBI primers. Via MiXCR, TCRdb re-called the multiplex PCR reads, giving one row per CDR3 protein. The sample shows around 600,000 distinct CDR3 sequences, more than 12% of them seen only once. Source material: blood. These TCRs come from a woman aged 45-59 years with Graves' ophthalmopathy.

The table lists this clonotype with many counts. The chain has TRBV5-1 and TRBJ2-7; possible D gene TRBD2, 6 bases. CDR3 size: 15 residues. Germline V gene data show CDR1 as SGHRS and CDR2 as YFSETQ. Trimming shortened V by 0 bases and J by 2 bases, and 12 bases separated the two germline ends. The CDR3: CASSLGPGETYEQYF. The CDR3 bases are TGCGCCAGCAGCTTGGGTCCGGGAGAGACCTACGAGCAGTACTTC. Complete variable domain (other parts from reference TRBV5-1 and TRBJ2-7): KAGVTQTPRYLIKTRGQQVTLSCSPISGHRSVSWYQQTPGQGLQFLFEYFSETQRNKGNFPGRFSGRQFSNSRSEMNVSTLELGDSALYLCASSLGPGETYEQYFGPGTRLTVT.

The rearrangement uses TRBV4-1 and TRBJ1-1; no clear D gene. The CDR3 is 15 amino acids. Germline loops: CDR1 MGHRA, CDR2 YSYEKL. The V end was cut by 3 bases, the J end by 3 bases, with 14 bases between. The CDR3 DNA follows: TGCGCCAGCAGCCACATCCTTCTAGTTGACACTGAAGCTTTCTTT. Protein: CASSHILLVDTEAFF.

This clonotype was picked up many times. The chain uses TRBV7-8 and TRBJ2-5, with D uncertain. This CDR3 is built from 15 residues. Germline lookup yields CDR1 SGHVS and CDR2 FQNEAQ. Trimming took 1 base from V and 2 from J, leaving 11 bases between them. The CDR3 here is CASSLVAGPQETQYF. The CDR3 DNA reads TGTGCCAGCAGCTTAGTCGCAGGACCACAAGAGACCCAGTACTTC.

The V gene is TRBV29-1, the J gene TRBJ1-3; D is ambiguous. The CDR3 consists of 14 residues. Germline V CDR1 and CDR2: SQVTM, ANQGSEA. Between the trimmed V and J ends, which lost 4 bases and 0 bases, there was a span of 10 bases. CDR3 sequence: CSVAATSSGNTIYF. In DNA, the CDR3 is TGCAGCGTTGCGGCCACAAGCTCTGGAAACACCATATATTTT.

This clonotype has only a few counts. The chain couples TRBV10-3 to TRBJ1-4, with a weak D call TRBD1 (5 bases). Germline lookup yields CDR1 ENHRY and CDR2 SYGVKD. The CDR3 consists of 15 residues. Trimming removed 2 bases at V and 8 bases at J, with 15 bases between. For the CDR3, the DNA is TGTGCCATCAGTGAGCTTACAGGCGAGGGGGAAAAACTGTTTTTT. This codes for CAISELTGEGEKLFF.

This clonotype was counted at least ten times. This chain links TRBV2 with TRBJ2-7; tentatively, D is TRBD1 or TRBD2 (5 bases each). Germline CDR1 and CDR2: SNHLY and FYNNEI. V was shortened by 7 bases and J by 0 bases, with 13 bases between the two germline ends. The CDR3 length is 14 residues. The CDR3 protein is CASTRGRSSYEQYF. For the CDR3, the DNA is TGTGCCAGCACCCGGGGCCGAAGCTCCTACGAGCAGTACTTC.

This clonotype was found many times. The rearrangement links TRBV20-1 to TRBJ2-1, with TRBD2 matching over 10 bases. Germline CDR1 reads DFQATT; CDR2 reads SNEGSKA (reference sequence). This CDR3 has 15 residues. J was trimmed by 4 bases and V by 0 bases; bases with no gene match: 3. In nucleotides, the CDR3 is TGCAGTGCTAGAGATCGGACTAGCGGTTACAATGAGCAGTTCTTC. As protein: CSARDRTSGYNEQFF.

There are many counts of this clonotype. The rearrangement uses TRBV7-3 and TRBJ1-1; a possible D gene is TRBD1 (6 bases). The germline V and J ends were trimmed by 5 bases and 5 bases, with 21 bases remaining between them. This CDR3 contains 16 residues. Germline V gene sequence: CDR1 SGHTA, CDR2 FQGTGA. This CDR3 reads CASSLNGGVGGTEAFF. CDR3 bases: TGTGCCAGCAGCCTTAATGGAGGTGTAGGGGGAACTGAAGCTTTCTTT.

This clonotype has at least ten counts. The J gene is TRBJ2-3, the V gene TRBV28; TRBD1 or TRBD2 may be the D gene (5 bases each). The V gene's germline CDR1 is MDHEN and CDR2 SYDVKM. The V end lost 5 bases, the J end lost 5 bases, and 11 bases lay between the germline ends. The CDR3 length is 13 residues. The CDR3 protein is CASSGGRIDTQYF. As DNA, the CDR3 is TGTGCCAGCAGTGGGGGACGTATAGATACGCAGTATTTT.

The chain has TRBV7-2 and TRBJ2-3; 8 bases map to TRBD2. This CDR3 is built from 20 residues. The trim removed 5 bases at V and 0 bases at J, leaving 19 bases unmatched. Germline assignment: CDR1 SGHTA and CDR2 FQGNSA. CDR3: CASSPLAGGGNFLSTDTQYF. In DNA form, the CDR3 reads TGTGCCAGCAGCCCCCTGGCGGGAGGAGGAAACTTTCTGAGCACAGATACGCAGTATTTT.

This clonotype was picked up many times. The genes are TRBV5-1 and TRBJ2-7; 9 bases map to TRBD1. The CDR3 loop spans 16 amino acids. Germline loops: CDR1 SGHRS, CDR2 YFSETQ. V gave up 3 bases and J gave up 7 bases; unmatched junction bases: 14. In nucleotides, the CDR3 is TGCGCCAGCAGCTGGCGCGGGACAGGGTATTTGGTGGAGCAGTACTTC. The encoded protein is CASSWRGTGYLVEQYF.

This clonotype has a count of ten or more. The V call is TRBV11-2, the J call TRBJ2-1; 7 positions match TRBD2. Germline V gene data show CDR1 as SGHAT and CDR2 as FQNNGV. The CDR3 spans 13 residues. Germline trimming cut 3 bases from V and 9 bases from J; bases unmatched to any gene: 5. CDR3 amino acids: CASSFWREGEQFF. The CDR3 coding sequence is TGTGCCAGCAGCTTTTGGAGGGAGGGTGAGCAGTTCTTC.

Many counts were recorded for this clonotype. The DNA of the CDR3 is TGCAGTGCTAGAGATCGAATACTGGGGGCGGATACGCAGTATTTT. This codes for CSARDRILGADTQYF. The J gene is TRBJ2-3, the V gene TRBV20-1; D may be TRBD1 (6 bases). The germline V gene has CDR1 DFQATT and CDR2 SNEGSKA (reference sequence). The V end was cut by 0 bases, the J end by 6 bases, with 16 bases between. The length of the CDR3 is 15 residues.

CDR3 protein: CASSIGRIYGYTF. CDR3 coding DNA: TGTGCCAGTAGTATCGGTCGAATTTATGGCTACACCTTC. The gene calls are TRBV19 and TRBJ1-2; no definite D call. Per germline, CDR1 LNHDA and CDR2 SQIVND (reference sequence). The CDR3 totals 13 residues. The ends were cut back, 3 bases at V and 5 bases at J, with 10 bases in the middle.

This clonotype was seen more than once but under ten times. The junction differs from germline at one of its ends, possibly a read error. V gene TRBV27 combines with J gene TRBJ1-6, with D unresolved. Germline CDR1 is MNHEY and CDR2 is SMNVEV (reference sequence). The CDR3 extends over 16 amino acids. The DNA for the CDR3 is TGTGCCAGCAGTCACGACTTACGCTCCTATAATCCACCCCTCCACTTT. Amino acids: CASSHDLRSYNPPLHF.

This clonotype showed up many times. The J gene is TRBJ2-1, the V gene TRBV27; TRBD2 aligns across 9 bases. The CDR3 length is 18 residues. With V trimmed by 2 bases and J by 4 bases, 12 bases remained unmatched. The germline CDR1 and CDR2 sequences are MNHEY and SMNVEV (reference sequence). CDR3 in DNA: TGTGCCAGCAGTTTAACTCGACTAGCGGAGAGGGGGTACAATGAGCAGTTCTTC. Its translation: CASSLTRLAERGYNEQFF.

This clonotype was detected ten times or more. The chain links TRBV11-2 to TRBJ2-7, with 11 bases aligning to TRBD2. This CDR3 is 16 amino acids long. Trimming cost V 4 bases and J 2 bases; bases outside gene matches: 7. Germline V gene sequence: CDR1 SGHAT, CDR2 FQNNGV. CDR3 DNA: TGTGCCAGCAGCTCCCGACTAGCGGGGATCACCTACGAGCAGTACTTC. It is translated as CASSSRLAGITYEQYF.

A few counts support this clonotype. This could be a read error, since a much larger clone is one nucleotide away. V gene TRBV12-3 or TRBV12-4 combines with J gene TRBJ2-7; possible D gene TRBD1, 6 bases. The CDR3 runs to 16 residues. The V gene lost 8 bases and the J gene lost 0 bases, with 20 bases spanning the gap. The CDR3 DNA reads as TGTGCCAGCGGCCTCCAGGGGTGGGAGTACTCCTACGAGCAGTACTTC. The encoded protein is CASGLQGWEYSYEQYF.

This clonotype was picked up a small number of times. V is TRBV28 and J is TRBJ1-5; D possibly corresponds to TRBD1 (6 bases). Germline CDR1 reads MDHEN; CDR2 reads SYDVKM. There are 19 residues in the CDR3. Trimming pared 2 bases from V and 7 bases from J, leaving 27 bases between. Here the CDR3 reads CASSLQGGRPKGGTQPQHF. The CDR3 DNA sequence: TGTGCCAGCAGTTTACAAGGGGGACGCCCGAAAGGTGGTACACAGCCCCAGCATTTT. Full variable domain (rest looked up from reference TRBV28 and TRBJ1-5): DVKVTQSSRYLVKRTGEKVFLECVQDMDHENMFWYRQDPGLGLRLIYFSYDVKMKEKGDIPEGYSVSREKKERFSLILESASTNQTSMYLCASSLQGGRPKGGTQPQHFGDGTRLSIL.

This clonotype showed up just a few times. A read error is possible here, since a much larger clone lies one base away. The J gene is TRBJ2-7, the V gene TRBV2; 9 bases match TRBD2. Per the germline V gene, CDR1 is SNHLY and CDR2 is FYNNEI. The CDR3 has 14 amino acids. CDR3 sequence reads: CVSSPGTSIYEQYF. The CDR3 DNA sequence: TGTGTCAGCAGCCCCGGGACTAGCATCTACGAGCAGTACTTC.

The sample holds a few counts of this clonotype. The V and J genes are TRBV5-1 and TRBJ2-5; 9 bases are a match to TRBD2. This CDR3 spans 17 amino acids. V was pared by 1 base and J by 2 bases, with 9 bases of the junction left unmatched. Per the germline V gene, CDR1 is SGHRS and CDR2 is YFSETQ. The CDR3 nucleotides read TGCGCCAGCAGCTTGTCGGCTAGCGGGGATACTCAAGAGACCCAGTACTTC. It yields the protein CASSLSASGDTQETQYF.

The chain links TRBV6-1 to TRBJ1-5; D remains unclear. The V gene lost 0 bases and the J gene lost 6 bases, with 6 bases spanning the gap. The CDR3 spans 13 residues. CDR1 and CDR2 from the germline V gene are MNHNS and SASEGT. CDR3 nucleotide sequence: TGTGCCAGCAGTGAAGCGAGTGGTCAGCCCCAGCATTTT. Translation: CASSEASGQPQHF.

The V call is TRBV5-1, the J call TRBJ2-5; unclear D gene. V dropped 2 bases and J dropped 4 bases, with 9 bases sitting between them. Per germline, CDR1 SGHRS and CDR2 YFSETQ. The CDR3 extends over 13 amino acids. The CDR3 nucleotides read TGCGCCAGCAGCTTACGGGCCTCAGAGACCCAGTACTTC. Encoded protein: CASSLRASETQYF.

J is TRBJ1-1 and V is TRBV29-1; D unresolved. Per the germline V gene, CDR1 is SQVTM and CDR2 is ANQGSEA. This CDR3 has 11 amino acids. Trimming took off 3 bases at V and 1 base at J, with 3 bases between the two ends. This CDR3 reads CSVDQNTEAFF. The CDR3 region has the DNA TGCAGCGTTGACCAGAACACTGAAGCTTTCTTT.

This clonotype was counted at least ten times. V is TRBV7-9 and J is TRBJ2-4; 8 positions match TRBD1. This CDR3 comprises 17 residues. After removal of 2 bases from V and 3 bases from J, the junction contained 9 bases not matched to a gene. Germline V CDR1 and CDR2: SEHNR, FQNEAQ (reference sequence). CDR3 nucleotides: TGTGCCAGCAGCTTAACCCTGACAGGGGAAGTCAAAAACATTCAGTACTTC. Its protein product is CASSLTLTGEVKNIQYF.

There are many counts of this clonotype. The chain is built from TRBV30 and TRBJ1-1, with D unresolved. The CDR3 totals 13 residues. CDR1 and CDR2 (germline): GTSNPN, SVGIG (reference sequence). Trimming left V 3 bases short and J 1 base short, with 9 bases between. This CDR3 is CAWSGLGNTEAFF. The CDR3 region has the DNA TGTGCCTGGAGCGGACTAGGGAACACTGAAGCTTTCTTT.

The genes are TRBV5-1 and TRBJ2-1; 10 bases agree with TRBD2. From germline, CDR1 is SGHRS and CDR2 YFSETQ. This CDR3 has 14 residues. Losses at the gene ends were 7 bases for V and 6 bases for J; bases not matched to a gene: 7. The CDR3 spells CASHIAGGSNEQFF. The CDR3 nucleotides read TGCGCCAGCCATATAGCGGGAGGCTCCAATGAGCAGTTCTTC. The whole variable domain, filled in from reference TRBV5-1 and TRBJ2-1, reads KAGVTQTPRYLIKTRGQQVTLSCSPISGHRSVSWYQQTPGQGLQFLFEYFSETQRNKGNFPGRFSGRQFSNSRSEMNVSTLELGDSALYLCASHIAGGSNEQFFGPGTRLTVL.

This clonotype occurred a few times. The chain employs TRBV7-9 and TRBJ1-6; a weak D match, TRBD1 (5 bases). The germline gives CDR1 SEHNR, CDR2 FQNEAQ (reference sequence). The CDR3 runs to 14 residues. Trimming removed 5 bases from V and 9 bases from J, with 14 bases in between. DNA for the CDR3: TGTGCCAGCAGCCTCGGGGGGACGGGTTCACCCCTCCACTTT. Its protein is CASSLGGTGSPLHF.

The CDR3 DNA reads TGCGCCAGCAGCTCCGACAGGAATACCGGGGAGCTGTTTTTT. The encoded protein is CASSSDRNTGELFF. V is TRBV5-1 and J is TRBJ2-2; D is possibly TRBD1 (6 bases). Germline CDR1 and CDR2: SGHRS and YFSETQ. The CDR3 has 14 amino acids. V lost 3 bases and J 5 bases, leaving 11 bases between the germline ends. The full variable domain, in which reference TRBV5-1 and TRBJ2-2 provide the parts outside the CDR3, is KAGVTQTPRYLIKTRGQQVTLSCSPISGHRSVSWYQQTPGQGLQFLFEYFSETQRNKGNFPGRFSGRQFSNSRSEMNVSTLELGDSALYLCASSSDRNTGELFFGEGSRLTVL.

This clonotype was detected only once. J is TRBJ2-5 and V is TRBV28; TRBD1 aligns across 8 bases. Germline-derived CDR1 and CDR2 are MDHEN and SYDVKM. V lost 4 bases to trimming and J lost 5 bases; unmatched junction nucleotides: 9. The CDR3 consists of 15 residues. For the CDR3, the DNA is TGTGCCAGCAGTTACCACAGGGGGGTAGGGGAGACCCAGTACTTC. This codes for CASSYHRGVGETQYF.